This TCR beta chain came from a study of CD8+ T cells in alopecia areata. Study context: Those treated were given oral tofacitinib at 5 to 10 mg twice daily. Study outcomes and limitations: Persistence in scalp and blood during tofacitinib was observed for many expanded lesional clones. Normal scalp showed lower clonality than lesional scalp, especially alopecia totalis/universalis.

As to treatment: oral pan-JAK inhibitor, 5-10 mg twice daily. Trimming cost V 10 bases and J 9 bases; bases outside gene matches: 16. CDR3 length: 14 amino acids. Germline V CDR1 and CDR2: LNHDA, SQIVND (reference sequence). As regards this clone: Antigen unknown.

Sequencing relied on a cDNA template that was reverse transcribed from extracted RNA. Method: immunoSEQ multiplex PCR; TCRdb's copy keeps in-frame clones and lacks some. The table has about 190,000 clones, approximately 67% seen once. The rearrangement joins TRBV19 to TRBJ2-7; TRBD1 matches at 9 bases. Sequenced here: CD4+ T cells sorted from blood, sampled at approximately week 49, from a patient treated with tofacitinib. This sequence was found in a human donor with alopecia areata. The CDR3 loop is CATAPGQGSSVQYF. The CDR3 region has the DNA TGTGCCACCGCCCCGGGACAGGGAAGCTCGGTGCAGTACTTC. Variable domain in full (rest from reference TRBV19 and TRBJ2-7): DGGITQSPKYLFRKEGQNVTLSCEQNLNHDAMYWYRQDPGQGLRLIYYSQIVNDFQKGDIAEGYSVSREKKESFPLTVTSAQKNPTAFYLCATAPGQGSSVQYFGPGTRLTVT.